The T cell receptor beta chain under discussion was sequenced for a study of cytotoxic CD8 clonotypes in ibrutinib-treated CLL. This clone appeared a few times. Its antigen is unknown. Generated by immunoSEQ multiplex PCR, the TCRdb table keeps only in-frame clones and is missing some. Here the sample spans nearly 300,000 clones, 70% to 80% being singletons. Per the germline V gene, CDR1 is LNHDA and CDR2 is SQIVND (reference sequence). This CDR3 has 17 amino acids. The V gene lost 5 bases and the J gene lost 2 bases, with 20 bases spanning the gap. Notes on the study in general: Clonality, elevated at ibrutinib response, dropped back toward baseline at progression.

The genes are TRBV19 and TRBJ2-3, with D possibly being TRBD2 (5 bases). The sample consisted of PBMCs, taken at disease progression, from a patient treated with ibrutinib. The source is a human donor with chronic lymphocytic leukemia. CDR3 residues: CASSFRLILGYTDTQYF. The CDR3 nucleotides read TGTGCCAGTAGTTTCCGACTAATACTAGGATACACAGATACGCAGTATTTT.